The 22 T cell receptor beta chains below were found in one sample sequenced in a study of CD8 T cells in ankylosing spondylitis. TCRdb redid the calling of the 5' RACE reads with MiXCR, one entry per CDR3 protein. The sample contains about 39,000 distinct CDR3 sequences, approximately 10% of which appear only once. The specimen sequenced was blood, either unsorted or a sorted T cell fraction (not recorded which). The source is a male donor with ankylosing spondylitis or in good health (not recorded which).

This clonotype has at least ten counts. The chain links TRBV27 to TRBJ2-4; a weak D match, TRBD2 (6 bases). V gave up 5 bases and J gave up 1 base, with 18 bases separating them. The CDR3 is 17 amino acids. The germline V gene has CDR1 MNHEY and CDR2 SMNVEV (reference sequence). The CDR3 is CASSTLREEGAKNIQYF. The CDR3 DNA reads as TGTGCCAGCAGTACACTACGCGAGGAGGGGGCCAAAAACATTCAGTACTTC.

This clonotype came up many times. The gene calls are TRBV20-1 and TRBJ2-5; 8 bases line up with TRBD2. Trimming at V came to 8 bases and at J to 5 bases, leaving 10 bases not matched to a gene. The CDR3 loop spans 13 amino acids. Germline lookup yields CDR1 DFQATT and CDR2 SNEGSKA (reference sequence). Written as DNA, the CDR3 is TGCAGTCCCACTAGCGGCGGGTATGAGACCCAGTACTTC. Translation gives CSPTSGGYETQYF.

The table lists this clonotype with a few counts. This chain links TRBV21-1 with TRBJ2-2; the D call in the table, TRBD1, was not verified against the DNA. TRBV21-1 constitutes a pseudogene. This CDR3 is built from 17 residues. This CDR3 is CASSKGWGRTNTGELFF. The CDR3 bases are TGTGCCAGCAGCAAAGGTTGGGGGCGGACGAACACCGGGGAGCTGTTTTTT.

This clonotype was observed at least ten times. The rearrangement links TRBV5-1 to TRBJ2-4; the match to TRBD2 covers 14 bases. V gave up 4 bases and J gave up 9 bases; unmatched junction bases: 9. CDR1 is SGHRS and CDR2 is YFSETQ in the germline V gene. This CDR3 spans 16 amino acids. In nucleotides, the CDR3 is TGCGCCAGCAGCCCCGGGACTAGCGGGAGTAGTGGCATTCAGTACTTC. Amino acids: CASSPGTSGSSGIQYF.

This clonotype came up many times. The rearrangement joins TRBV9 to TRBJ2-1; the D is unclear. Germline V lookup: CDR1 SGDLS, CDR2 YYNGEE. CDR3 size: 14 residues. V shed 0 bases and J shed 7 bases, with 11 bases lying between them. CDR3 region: CASSVGGNVNEQFF. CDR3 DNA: TGTGCCAGCAGCGTAGGGGGAAATGTGAATGAGCAGTTCTTC.

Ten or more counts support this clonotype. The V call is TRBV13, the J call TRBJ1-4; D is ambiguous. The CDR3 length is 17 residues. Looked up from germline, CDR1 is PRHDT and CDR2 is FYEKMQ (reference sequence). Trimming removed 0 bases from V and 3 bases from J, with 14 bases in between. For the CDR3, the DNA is TGTGCCAGCAGCTTAGGAGGGCCTCTAACCGCTAATGAAAAACTGTTTTTT. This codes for CASSLGGPLTANEKLFF.

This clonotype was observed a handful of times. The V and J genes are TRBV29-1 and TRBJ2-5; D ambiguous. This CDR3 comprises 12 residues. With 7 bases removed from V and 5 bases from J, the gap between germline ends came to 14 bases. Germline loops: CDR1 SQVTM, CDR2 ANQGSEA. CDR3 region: CSADHSPETQYF. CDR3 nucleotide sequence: TGCAGCGCCGACCACTCTCCGGAGACCCAGTACTTC.

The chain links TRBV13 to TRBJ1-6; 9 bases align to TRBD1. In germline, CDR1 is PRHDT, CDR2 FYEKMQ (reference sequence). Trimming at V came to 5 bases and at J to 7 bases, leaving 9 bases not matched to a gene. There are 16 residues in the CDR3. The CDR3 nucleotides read TGTGCCAGCAGCATAAATACAGGGGGCGGAAATTCACCCCTCCACTTT. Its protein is CASSINTGGGNSPLHF.

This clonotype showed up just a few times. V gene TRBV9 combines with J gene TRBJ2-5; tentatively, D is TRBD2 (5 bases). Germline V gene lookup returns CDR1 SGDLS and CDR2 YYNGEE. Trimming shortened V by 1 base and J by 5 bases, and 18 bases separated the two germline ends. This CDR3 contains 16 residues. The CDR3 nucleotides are TGTGCCAGCAGCGTACACGGATCTAGCAGTGTCGAGACCCAGTACTTC. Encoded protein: CASSVHGSSSVETQYF. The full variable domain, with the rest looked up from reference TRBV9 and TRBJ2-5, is DSGVTQTPKHLITATGQRVTLRCSPRSGDLSVYWYQQSLDQGLQFLIQYYNGEERAKGNILERFSAQQFPDLHSELNLSSLELGDSALYFCASSVHGSSSVETQYFGPGTRLLVL.

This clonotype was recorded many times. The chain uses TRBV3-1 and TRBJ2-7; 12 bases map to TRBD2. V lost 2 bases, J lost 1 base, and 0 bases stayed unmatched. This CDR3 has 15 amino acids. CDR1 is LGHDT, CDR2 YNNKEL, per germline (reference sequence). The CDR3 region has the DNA TGTGCCAGCAGCCAACTAGCGGGAGGGTCCTACGAGCAGTACTTC. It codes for CASSQLAGGSYEQYF.

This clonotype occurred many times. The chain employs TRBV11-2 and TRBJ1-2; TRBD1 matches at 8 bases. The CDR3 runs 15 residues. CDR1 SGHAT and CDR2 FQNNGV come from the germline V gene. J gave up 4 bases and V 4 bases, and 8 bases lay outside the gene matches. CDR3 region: CASSSTGTGAYGYTF. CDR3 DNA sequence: TGTGCCAGCAGCTCAACCGGGACAGGCGCCTATGGCTACACCTTC. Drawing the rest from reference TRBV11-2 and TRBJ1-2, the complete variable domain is EAGVAQSPRYKIIEKRQSVAFWCNPISGHATLYWYQQILGQGPKLLIQFQNNGVVDDSQLPKDRFSAERLKGVDSTLKIQPAKLEDSAVYLCASSSTGTGAYGYTFGSGTRLTVV.

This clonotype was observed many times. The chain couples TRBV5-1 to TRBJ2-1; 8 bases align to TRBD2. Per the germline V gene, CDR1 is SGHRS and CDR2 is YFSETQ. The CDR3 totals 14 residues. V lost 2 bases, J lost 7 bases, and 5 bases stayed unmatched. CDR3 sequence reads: CASSFPGGPNEQFF. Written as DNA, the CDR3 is TGCGCCAGCAGCTTCCCGGGAGGGCCAAATGAGCAGTTCTTC.

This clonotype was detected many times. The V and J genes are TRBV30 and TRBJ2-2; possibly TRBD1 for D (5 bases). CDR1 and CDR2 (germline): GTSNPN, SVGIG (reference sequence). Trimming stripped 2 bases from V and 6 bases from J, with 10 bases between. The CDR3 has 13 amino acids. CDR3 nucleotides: TGTGCCTGGAGTCTTCAGGGCCCCGGGGAGCTGTTTTTT. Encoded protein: CAWSLQGPGELFF. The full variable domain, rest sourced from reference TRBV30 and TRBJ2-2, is SQTIHQWPATLVQPVGSPLSLECTVEGTSNPNLYWYRQAAGRGLQLLFYSVGIGQISSEVPQNLSASRPQDRQFILSSKKLLLSDSGFYLCAWSLQGPGELFFGEGSRLTVL.

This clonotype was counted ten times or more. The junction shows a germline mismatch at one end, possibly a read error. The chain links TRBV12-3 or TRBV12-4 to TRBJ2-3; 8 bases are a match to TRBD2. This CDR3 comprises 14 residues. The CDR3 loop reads CASSIAGSTDTQYF. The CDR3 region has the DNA TGTGCCAGCAGTATAGCGGGGAGCACAGATACGCAGTATTTT.

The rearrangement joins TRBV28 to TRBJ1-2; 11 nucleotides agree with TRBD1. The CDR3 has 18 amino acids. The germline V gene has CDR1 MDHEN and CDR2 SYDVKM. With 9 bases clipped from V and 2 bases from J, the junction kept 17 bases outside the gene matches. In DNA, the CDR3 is TGTGCCAGGGGCCCTTTGTGGTTTGGGACAGGGGGAAACTATGGCTACACCTTC. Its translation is CARGPLWFGTGGNYGYTF.

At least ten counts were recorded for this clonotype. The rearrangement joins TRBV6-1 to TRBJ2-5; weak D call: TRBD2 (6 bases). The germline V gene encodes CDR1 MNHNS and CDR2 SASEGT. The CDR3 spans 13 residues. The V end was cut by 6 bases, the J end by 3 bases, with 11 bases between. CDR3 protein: CASRTRGEETQYF. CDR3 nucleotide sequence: TGTGCCAGCAGGACACGCGGGGAAGAGACCCAGTACTTC.

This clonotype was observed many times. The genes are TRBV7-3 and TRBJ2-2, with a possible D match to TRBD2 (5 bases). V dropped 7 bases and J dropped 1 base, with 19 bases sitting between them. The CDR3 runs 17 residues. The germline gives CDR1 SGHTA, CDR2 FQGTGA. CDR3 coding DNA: TGTGCCAGCACCAAAAACGGGAATAGAAGGAACACCGGGGAGCTGTTTTTT. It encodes CASTKNGNRRNTGELFF.

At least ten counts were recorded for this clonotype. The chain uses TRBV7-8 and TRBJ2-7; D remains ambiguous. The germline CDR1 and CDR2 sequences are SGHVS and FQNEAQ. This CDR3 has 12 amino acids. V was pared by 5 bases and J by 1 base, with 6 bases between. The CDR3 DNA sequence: TGTGCCAGCAGCCAAGTTTCCTACGAGCAGTACTTC. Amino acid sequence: CASSQVSYEQYF.

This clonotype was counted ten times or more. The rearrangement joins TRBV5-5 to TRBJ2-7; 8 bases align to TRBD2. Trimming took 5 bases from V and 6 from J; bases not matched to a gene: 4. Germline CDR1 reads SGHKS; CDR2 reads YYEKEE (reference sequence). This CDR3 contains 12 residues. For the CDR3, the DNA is TGTGCCAGCAGTTATAGCGGGATCGAGCAGTACTTC. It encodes CASSYSGIEQYF.

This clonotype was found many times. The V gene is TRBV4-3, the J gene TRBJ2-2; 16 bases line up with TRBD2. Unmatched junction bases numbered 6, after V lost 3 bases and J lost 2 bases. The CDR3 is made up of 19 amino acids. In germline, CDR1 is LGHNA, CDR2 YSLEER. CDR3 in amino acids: CASSHPGLAGGINTGELFF. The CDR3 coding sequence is TGCGCCAGCAGCCACCCGGGACTAGCGGGAGGGATTAACACCGGGGAGCTGTTTTTT.

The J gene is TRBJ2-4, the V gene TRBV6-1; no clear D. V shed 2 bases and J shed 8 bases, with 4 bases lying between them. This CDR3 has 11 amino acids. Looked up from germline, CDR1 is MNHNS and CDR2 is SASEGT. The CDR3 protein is CASSELDIQYF. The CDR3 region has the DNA TGTGCCAGCAGTGAACTTGACATTCAGTACTTC.

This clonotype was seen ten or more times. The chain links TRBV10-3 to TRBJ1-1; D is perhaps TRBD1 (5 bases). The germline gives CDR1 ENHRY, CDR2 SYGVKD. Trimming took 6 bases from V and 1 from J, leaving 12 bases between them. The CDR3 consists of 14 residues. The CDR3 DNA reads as TGTGCCATCAGCGCGACCCAGGGGAACACTGAAGCTTTCTTT. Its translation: CAISATQGNTEAFF.